This paragraph reports one T cell receptor (beta chain). Its antigen is not identified. CDR1 GTSNPN and CDR2 SVGIG come from the germline V gene (reference sequence). Losses at the gene ends were 1 base for V and 7 bases for J; bases not matched to a gene: 10. The CDR3 consists of 16 residues. This specimen belongs to a study of T cell responses to AZD1222 COVID-19 vaccine. Background on the study: Recipients boosted at about 4 weeks or about 12 weeks are pooled.

Study results and limitations: Females outnumbered males among donors, who were mostly white British; clonal diversity was possibly underestimated. All repertoire sampling was performed exclusively after the peak T cell response.

Sequencing was performed with immunoSEQ multiplex PCR; in TCRdb, only in-frame clones are kept and a portion is missing. Of 90,000 to 120,000 clones in the sample, about nine tenths are singletons; the top ten hold 4% to 5.5%. The sequence derives from an adult in good health. This material consisted of peripheral blood, taken on day 0 of AZD1222 vaccination. The J gene is TRBJ2-1, the V gene TRBV30; 10 positions agree with TRBD1. This chain's CDR3 is CAWSATDRGRMNEQFF. CDR3 DNA: TGTGCCTGGAGTGCCACCGACAGGGGGCGTATGAATGAGCAGTTCTTC.